This passage covers 21 T cell receptor beta chains from one sample sequenced in a study of T cells after yellow fever vaccination. Via MiXCR, TCRdb re-called the 5' RACE reads, giving one row per CDR3 protein. The sample consists of 500,000 to 550,000 distinct CDR3 sequences, just over 20% of them appearing once. Sample: PBMCs, taken 21 days after the first yellow fever vaccination. Every receptor here comes from a man aged 18 to 29 who received the YFV17D yellow fever vaccine.

This chain uses TRBV14 with TRBJ2-1, with a possible D match to TRBD2 (5 bases). Germline values: CDR1 SGHDN, CDR2 FVKESK. The CDR3 extends over 15 amino acids. Between the trimmed V and J ends, which lost 5 bases and 4 bases, there was a span of 15 bases. The CDR3 nucleotides are TGTGCCAGCAGCAGAAGCCGGGGATTATACAATGAGCAGTTCTTC. It yields the protein CASSRSRGLYNEQFF.

Here the CDR3 reads CAWSIGREREQYF. CDR3 nucleotide sequence: TGTGCCTGGAGTATCGGAAGGGAAAGGGAGCAGTACTTC. The chain joins TRBV30 to TRBJ2-7; D is uncertain. The CDR3 runs 13 residues. The germline V gene encodes CDR1 GTSNPN and CDR2 SVGIG (reference sequence). Trimming took 2 bases from V and 7 from J, leaving 15 bases between them.

This clonotype occurred a few times. The chain recombines TRBV15 with TRBJ1-2; D is possibly TRBD1 (6 bases). Trimming stripped 3 bases from V and 4 bases from J, with 15 bases between. The CDR3 contains 15 residues. Per germline, CDR1 LNHNV and CDR2 YYDKDF (reference sequence). DNA of the CDR3: TGTGCCACCAGCAGGACTGAGGGGGTGGGCTATGGCTACACCTTC. Translating it yields CATSRTEGVGYGYTF. Full variable domain (missing parts from reference TRBV15 and TRBJ1-2): DAMVIQNPRYQVTQFGKPVTLSCSQTLNHNVMYWYQQKSSQAPKLLFHYYDKDFNNEADTPDNFQSRRPNTSFCFLDIRSPGLGDTAMYLCATSRTEGVGYGYTFGSGTRLTVV.

This clonotype was found a few times. CDR3 region: CASGGGRETQYF. The CDR3 DNA reads TGTGCCAGCGGGGGCGGGAGGGAGACCCAGTACTTC. The chain joins TRBV7-2 to TRBJ2-5; 8 positions match TRBD2. Trimming removed 8 bases from V and 5 bases from J; junction bases left unmatched: 4. Germline assignment: CDR1 SGHTA and CDR2 FQGNSA. The CDR3 is made up of 12 amino acids.

For this clonotype: A much larger clone is a single base away; this may be a read error. The chain carries TRBV6-2 or TRBV6-3 and TRBJ2-6; 9 bases are a match to TRBD1. Germline assignment: CDR1 MNHEY and CDR2 SVGEGT. The V and J ends lost 7 bases and 2 bases, in that order; junction bases with no gene match: 3. This CDR3 has 15 amino acids. The CDR3 here is CASNGDRAGANVLTF. The CDR3 DNA follows: TGTGCCAGCAATGGGGACAGGGCTGGGGCCAACGTCCTGACTTTC.

The chain's CDR3 is CASSYSPQQGTPSYEQYV. CDR3 DNA sequence: TGTGCCAGCAGTTACTCCCCCCAACAGGGGACTCCATCCTACGAGCAGTACGTC. The V and J genes are TRBV6-2 or TRBV6-3 and TRBJ2-7; D is possibly TRBD1 (7 bases). Trimming removed 0 bases from V and 1 base from J, with 19 bases in between. This CDR3 comprises 18 residues. Germline V CDR1 and CDR2: MNHEY, SVGEGT.

With respect to this clonotype: The germline gene is not matched at one end of the junction; a read error may be the cause. CDR3 sequence reads: CASSLVGRDTGKLFF. As DNA, the CDR3 is TGCGCCAGCAGCTTGGTGGGACGAGACACCGGGAAGCTGTTTTTT. The chain carries TRBV5-1 and TRBJ2-2; TRBD1 or TRBD2 may be the D gene (5 bases each). Germline V lookup: CDR1 SGHRS, CDR2 YFSETQ. The CDR3 length is 15 residues. The full variable domain, with the rest looked up from reference TRBV5-1 and TRBJ2-2, is KAGVTQTPRYLIKTRGQQVTLSCSPISGHRSVSWYQQTPGQGLQFLFEYFSETQRNKGNFPGRFSGRQFSNSRSEMNVSTLELGDSALYLCASSLVGRDTGKLFFGEGSRLTVL.

This clonotype was recorded a few times. The chain couples TRBV12-3 or TRBV12-4 to TRBJ2-1; D gene unclear. The CDR3 loop spans 11 amino acids. The V end lost 3 bases, the J end lost 8 bases, and 5 bases lay between the germline ends. The CDR3, as DNA: TGTGCCAGCAGTTTTGTCCATGAGCAGTTCTTC. As protein: CASSFVHEQFF.

This clonotype was detected a few times. For the CDR3, the DNA is TGTGCCAGCACTCTAACGGGGAATCAGCCCCAGCATTTT. This encodes CASTLTGNQPQHF. The rearrangement joins TRBV6-2 or TRBV6-3 to TRBJ1-5, with no clear D. CDR1 MNHEY and CDR2 SVGEGT come from the germline V gene. This CDR3 comprises 13 residues. V lost 7 bases, J lost 4 bases, and 11 bases lay in between.

V and J are TRBV9 and TRBJ1-2; 8 positions match TRBD1. The trim removed 6 bases at V and 4 bases at J, leaving 8 bases unmatched. This CDR3 spans 14 amino acids. Germline V gene sequence: CDR1 SGDLS, CDR2 YYNGEE. CDR3 bases: TGTGCCAGCACCGGACAGGGTTCGTTCTATGGCTACACCTTC. This codes for CASTGQGSFYGYTF.

This clonotype was seen once. This CDR3 reads CASTLPGTRGNEQFF. The CDR3 DNA reads TGTGCCAGCACGCTTCCCGGGACTAGGGGTAATGAGCAGTTCTTC. The chain couples TRBV12-3 or TRBV12-4 to TRBJ2-1; 8 nucleotides align to TRBD2. The CDR3 loop spans 15 amino acids. V was clipped by 7 bases and J by 7 bases; unmatched bases: 12.

CDR3 in amino acids: CASSFGTAMNTEAFF. The CDR3 nucleotides are TGCGCCAGCAGCTTCGGGACAGCTATGAACACTGAAGCTTTCTTT. The rearrangement joins TRBV5-1 to TRBJ1-1; 7 nucleotides line up with TRBD1. J was trimmed by 0 bases and V by 2 bases; bases with no gene match: 4. Germline CDR1 reads SGHRS; CDR2 reads YFSETQ. The length of the CDR3 is 15 residues.

This clonotype has only a few counts. The chain combines TRBV4-1 with TRBJ2-2; TRBD1 matches at 10 bases. The CDR3 runs to 19 residues. Germline CDR1 is MGHRA and CDR2 is YSYEKL. V lost 1 base and J lost 6; bases outside the gene matches: 14. This CDR3 reads CASSQVPGQGNLRPGELFF. The CDR3 DNA sequence: TGCGCCAGCAGCCAAGTTCCGGGACAGGGGAACCTTCGTCCCGGGGAGCTGTTTTTT.

This clonotype was counted only a few times. The chain couples TRBV29-1 to TRBJ2-3, with TRBD2 matching over 9 bases. Trimming cost V 6 bases and J 8 bases; bases outside gene matches: 9. This CDR3 is 13 amino acids long. Germline-derived CDR1 and CDR2 are SQVTM and ANQGSEA. CDR3 bases: TGCAGCGTCGGCCTAGCGGGGCACGCTACGCAGTATTTT. Its protein product is CSVGLAGHATQYF.

J is TRBJ2-5 and V is TRBV5-1; 8 nucleotides agree with TRBD2. Germline CDR1 SGHRS, CDR2 YFSETQ. CDR3 length: 15 amino acids. After removal of 4 bases from V and 2 bases from J, the junction contained 7 bases not matched to a gene. Written as DNA, the CDR3 is TGCGCCAGCAGCGAAATAATAGCGGGGCAAGAGACCCAGTACTTC. Translating it yields CASSEIIAGQETQYF.

This rearrangement joins TRBV6-6 to TRBJ2-7, with 10 bases matching TRBD1. CDR1 and CDR2 from the germline V gene are MNHNY and SVGAGI (reference sequence). CDR3 length: 13 residues. J was trimmed by 4 bases and V by 8 bases; bases with no gene match: 5. The CDR3 region is CASRQGALYEQYV. The CDR3 nucleotides are TGTGCCAGCCGACAGGGGGCCTTATACGAGCAGTACGTC.

The chain is built from TRBV19 and TRBJ2-7, with D tentatively TRBD1 (5 bases). Trimming pared 5 bases from V and 3 bases from J, leaving 17 bases between. Germline V gene data show CDR1 as LNHDA and CDR2 as SQIVND (reference sequence). The CDR3 sequence is 15 residues long. The CDR3 spells CASSGQFRDIYEQYF. CDR3 in DNA: TGTGCCAGTAGTGGTCAGTTCAGGGATATCTACGAGCAGTACTTC.

This clonotype was picked up many times. V usage is TRBV5-1 and J usage is TRBJ1-2; 8 bases map to TRBD1. Trimming at V came to 4 bases and at J to 7 bases, leaving 12 bases not matched to a gene. Germline CDR1 SGHRS, CDR2 YFSETQ. The CDR3 runs 15 residues. The chain's CDR3 is CASSHNGQGAGGYTF. DNA of the CDR3: TGCGCCAGCAGCCACAACGGACAGGGAGCAGGTGGCTACACCTTC.

This clonotype was seen a few times. The rearrangement uses TRBV7-2 and TRBJ1-3; D may be TRBD1 (5 bases). Looked up from germline, CDR1 is SGHTA and CDR2 is FQGNSA. V lost 6 bases and J 0 bases, leaving 18 bases between the germline ends. This CDR3 contains 17 residues. The CDR3 protein is CASSYTVQGSSGNTIYF. The CDR3 DNA is TGTGCCAGCAGTTACACGGTCCAGGGAAGCTCTGGAAACACCATATATTTT. Drawing the rest from reference TRBV7-2 and TRBJ1-3, the complete variable domain is GAGVSQSPSNKVTEKGKDVELRCDPISGHTALYWYRQSLGQGLEFLIYFQGNSAPDKSGLPSDRFSAERTGGSVSTLTIQRTQQEDSAVYLCASSYTVQGSSGNTIYFGEGSWLTVV.

The rearrangement links TRBV29-1 to TRBJ2-5; 8 nucleotides agree with TRBD1. The V segment lost 2 bases and the J segment 5 bases; nucleotides outside the gene matches: 4. Germline V gene lookup returns CDR1 SQVTM and CDR2 ANQGSEA. This CDR3 is built from 13 residues. Here the CDR3 DNA reads TGCAGCGTTGAACAGGGGGCTGTGGAGACCCAGTACTTC. The encoded protein is CSVEQGAVETQYF.

This clonotype was counted only a few times. This rearrangement joins TRBV5-1 to TRBJ2-6; D is uncertain. The V and J ends lost 2 bases and 0 bases respectively, with 12 bases between them. Germline V gene data show CDR1 as SGHRS and CDR2 as YFSETQ. The CDR3 has 17 amino acids. CDR3 residues: CASSFTAPVSGANVLTF. For the CDR3, the DNA is TGCGCCAGCAGCTTTACCGCCCCTGTCTCTGGGGCCAACGTCCTGACTTTC. Complete variable domain (other parts from reference TRBV5-1 and TRBJ2-6): KAGVTQTPRYLIKTRGQQVTLSCSPISGHRSVSWYQQTPGQGLQFLFEYFSETQRNKGNFPGRFSGRQFSNSRSEMNVSTLELGDSALYLCASSFTAPVSGANVLTFGAGSRLTVL.